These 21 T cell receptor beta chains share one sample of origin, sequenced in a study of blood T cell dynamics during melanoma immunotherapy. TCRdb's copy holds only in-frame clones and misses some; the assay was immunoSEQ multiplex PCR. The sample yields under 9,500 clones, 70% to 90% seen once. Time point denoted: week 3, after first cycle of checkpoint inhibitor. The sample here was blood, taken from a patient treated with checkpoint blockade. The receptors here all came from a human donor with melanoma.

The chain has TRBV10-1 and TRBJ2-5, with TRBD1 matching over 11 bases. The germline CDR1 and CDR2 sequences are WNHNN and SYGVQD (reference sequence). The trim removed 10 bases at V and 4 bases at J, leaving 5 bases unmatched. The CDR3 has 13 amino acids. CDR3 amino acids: CATLGQGGETQYF. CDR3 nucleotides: TGCGCCACCTTGGGACAGGGGGGAGAGACCCAGTACTTC.

The CDR3 reads CASSQVGGSFGHPTILHLNAFF. For the CDR3, the DNA is TGCGCCAGCAGCCAAGTAGGGGGGAGTTTTGGGCATCCCACAATTCTGCACCTGAATGCTTTCTTT. The chain is built from TRBV4-1 and TRBJ1-1; TRBD1 might be the D (6 bases). The V gene lost 1 base and the J gene lost 11 bases, with 41 bases spanning the gap. The CDR3 sequence is 22 residues long. CDR1 and CDR2 from the germline V gene are MGHRA and YSYEKL.

CDR3 nucleotides: TGTGCCAGCAGCTTCTCCGTGGAGAAGTCCTACGAGCAGTACTTC. This gives the protein CASSFSVEKSYEQYF. The V gene is TRBV11-2, the J gene TRBJ2-7; D unresolved. Germline CDR1 SGHAT, CDR2 FQNNGV. Deletions cut 3 bases from V and 1 base from J, with 13 bases between. This CDR3 is 15 amino acids long.

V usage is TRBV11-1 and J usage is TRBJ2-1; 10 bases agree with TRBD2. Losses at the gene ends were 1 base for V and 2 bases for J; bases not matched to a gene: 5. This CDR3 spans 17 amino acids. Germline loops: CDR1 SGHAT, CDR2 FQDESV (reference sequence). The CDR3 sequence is CASSLEVAGGPYNEQFF. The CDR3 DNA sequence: TGTGCCAGCAGCTTAGAGGTAGCGGGGGGCCCCTACAATGAGCAGTTCTTC.

The CDR3 coding sequence is TGTGCCAGCAGTGTCCGTGCCTACGAGCAGTACTTC. It is translated as CASSVRAYEQYF. The chain carries TRBV28 and TRBJ2-7; D call uncertain. The germline gives CDR1 MDHEN, CDR2 SYDVKM. CDR3 length: 12 amino acids. V lost 5 bases, J lost 2 bases, and 7 bases lay in between.

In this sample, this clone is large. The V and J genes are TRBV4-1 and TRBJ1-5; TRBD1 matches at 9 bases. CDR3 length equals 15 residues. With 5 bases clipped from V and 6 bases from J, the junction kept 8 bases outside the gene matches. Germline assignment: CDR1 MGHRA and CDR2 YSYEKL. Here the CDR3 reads CASSYRDRVGQPQHF. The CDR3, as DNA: TGCGCCAGCAGCTACCGGGACAGGGTTGGTCAGCCCCAGCATTTT.

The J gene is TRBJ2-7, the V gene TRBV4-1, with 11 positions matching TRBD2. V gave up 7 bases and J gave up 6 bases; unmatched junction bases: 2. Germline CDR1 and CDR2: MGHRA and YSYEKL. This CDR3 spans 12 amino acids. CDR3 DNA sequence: TGCGCCAGCAAAGGACTAGCGGGCGAGCAGTACTTC. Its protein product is CASKGLAGEQYF.

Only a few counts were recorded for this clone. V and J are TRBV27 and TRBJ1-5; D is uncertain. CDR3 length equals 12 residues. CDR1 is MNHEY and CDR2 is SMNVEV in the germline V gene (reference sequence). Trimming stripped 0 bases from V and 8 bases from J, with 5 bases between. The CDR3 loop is CASSLSLKPQHF. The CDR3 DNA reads TGTGCCAGCAGTTTATCCTTGAAGCCCCAGCATTTT.

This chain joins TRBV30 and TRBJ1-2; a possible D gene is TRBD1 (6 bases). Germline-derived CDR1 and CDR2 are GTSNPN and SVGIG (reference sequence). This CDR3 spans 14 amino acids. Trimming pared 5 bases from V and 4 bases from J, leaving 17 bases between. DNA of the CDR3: TGTGCCTGGGGAGGACAGTATCTTGGCTATGGCTACACCTTC. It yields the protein CAWGGQYLGYGYTF.

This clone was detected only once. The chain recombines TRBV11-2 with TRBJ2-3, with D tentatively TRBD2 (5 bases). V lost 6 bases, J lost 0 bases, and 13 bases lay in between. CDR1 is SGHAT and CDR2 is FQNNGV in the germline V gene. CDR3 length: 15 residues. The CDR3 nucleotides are TGTGCCAGCAGTGGAGAGGGTACTAGCACAGATACGCAGTATTTT. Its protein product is CASSGEGTSTDTQYF.

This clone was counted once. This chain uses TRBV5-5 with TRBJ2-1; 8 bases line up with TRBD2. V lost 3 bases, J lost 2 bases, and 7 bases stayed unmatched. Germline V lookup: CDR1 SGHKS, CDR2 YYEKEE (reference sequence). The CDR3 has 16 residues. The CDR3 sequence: CASSSRGGLTYNEQFF. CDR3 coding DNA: TGTGCCAGCAGCTCTCGGGGGGGACTAACCTACAATGAGCAGTTCTTC.

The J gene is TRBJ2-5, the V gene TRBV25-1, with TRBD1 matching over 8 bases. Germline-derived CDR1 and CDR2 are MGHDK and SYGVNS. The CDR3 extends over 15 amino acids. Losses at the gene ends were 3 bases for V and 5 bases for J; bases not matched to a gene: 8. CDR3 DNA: TGTGCCAGCAGTGACTCCCGACAGGGGCGGGAGACCCAGTACTTC. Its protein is CASSDSRQGRETQYF.

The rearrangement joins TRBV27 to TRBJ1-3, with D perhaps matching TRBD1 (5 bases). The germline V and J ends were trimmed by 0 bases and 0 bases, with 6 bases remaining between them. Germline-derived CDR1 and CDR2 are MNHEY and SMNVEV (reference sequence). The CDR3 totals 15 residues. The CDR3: CASSLSGVSGNTIYF. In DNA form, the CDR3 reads TGTGCCAGCAGTTTATCAGGGGTCTCTGGAAACACCATATATTTT.

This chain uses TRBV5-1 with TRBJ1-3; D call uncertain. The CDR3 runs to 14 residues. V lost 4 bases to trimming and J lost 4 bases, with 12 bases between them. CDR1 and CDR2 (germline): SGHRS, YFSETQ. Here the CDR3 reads CASSANSEGNTIYF. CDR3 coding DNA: TGCGCCAGCAGCGCAAACTCGGAAGGAAACACCATATATTTT.

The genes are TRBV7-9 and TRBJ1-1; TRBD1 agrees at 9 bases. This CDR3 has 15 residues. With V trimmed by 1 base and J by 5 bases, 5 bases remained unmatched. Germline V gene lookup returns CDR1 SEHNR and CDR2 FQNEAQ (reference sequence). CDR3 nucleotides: TGTGCCAGCAGCTTAGTGGGACAGGGAGGAACTGAAGCTTTCTTT. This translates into CASSLVGQGGTEAFF.

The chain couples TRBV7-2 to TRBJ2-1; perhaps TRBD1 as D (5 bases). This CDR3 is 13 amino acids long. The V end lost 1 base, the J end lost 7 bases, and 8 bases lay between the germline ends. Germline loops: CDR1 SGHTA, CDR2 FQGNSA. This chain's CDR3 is CASSLEGRNEQFF. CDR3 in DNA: TGTGCCAGCAGCTTAGAGGGGCGTAATGAGCAGTTCTTC. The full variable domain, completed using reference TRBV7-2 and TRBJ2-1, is GAGVSQSPSNKVTEKGKDVELRCDPISGHTALYWYRQSLGQGLEFLIYFQGNSAPDKSGLPSDRFSAERTGGSVSTLTIQRTQQEDSAVYLCASSLEGRNEQFFGPGTRLTVL.

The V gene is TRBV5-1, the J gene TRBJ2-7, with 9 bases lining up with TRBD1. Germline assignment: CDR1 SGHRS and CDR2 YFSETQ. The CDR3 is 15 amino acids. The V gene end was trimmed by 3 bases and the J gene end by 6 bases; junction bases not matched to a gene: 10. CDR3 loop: CASSSTGTGIGEQYF. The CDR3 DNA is TGCGCCAGCAGCTCCACCGGGACAGGGATAGGCGAGCAGTACTTC.

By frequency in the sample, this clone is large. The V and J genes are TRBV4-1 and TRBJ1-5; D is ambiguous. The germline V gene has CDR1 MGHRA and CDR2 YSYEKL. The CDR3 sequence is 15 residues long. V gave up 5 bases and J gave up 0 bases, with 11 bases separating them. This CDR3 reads CASSLVRDSNQPQHF. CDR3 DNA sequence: TGCGCCAGCAGCTTAGTGAGAGATAGCAATCAGCCCCAGCATTTT.

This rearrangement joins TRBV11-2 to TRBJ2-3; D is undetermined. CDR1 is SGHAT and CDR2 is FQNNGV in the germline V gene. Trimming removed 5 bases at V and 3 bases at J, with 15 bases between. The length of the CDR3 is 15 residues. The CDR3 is CASSKRVVGTDTQYF. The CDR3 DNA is TGTGCCAGCAGCAAACGAGTTGTAGGGACAGATACGCAGTATTTT.

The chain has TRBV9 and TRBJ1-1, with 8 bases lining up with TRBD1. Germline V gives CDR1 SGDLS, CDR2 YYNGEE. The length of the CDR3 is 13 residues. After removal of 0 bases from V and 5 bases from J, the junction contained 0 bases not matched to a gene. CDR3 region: CASSVGQGTEAFF. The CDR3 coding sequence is TGTGCCAGCAGCGTAGGACAGGGGACTGAAGCTTTCTTT. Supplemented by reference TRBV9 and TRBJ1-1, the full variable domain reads DSGVTQTPKHLITATGQRVTLRCSPRSGDLSVYWYQQSLDQGLQFLIQYYNGEERAKGNILERFSAQQFPDLHSELNLSSLELGDSALYFCASSVGQGTEAFFGQGTRLTVV.

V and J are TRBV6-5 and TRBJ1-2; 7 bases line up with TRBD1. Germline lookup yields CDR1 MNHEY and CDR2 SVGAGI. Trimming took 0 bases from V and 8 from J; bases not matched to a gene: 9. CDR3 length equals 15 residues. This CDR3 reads CASSYSQRTGEGYTF. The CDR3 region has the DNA TGTGCCAGCAGTTACTCCCAGAGGACAGGTGAAGGCTACACCTTC.